Listed below are T cell receptor beta chains from one sample, sequenced in a study of blood T cell repertoires in COVID-19. Repertoires were generated with immunoSEQ multiplex PCR, while TCRdb's copy carries only in-frame clones and drops some. The top ten clones hold 15% to 20% of a sample with a few hundred thousand clones, roughly 85% of them seen once. The sequenced sample was PBMCs or T cells enriched from blood (not recorded which). The receptors stem from a man aged 40-49 years who had recovered from COVID-19. Each CDR3 is given with its conserved first and last residue. The D gene is left open where the match is weak. Size values are once, few and many counts, or a class for expanded clones, and some rows have none.

J	size	D	V	DNA	CDR3
TRBJ2-2	few	NA	TRBV4-1	TGCGCCAGCAGCACCCGGCACGGAGGGACCGGGGAGCTGTTTTTT	CASSTRHGGTGELFF
TRBJ2-2	once	NA	TRBV18	TGTGCCAGCTCACCCCCGGTACGAGGAGGGATCCTGTTTTTT	CASSPPVRGGILFF
TRBJ2-7	few	TRBD2	TRBV15	TGTGCCACCAGCCCCAGCGGGAGTTTCGAGCAGTACTTC	CATSPSGSFEQYF
TRBJ1-1	NA	TRBD1	TRBV6-4	TGTGCCAGCAGACAGGGGGCTGGCACTGAAGCTTTCTTT	CASRQGAGTEAFF
TRBJ2-1	NA	NA	TRBV18	TGTGCCAGCTCACCAAACAGGGTCGATGAGCAGTTCTTC	CASSPNRVDEQFF
TRBJ2-1	NA	TRBD2	TRBV6-2/TRBV6-3	TGTGCCAGCAGTTCCAGACTAGCGGGCGCCTACAATGAGCAGTTCTTC	CASSSRLAGAYNEQFF
TRBJ2-7	NA	TRBD1	TRBV5-1	TGCGCCAGCAGCTATTCCGGGACAGGGAGTGGCGAGCAGTACTTC	CASSYSGTGSGEQYF
TRBJ2-7	NA	TRBD2	TRBV7-8	TGTGCCAGCAGCCCCACGACTAGCGGGTACGAGCAGTACTTC	CASSPTTSGYEQYF
TRBJ1-1	NA	NA	TRBV19	TGTGCCAGTAGTGGCAAAGGAGAGAACACTGAAGCTTTCTTT	CASSGKGENTEAFF
TRBJ1-1	NA	NA	TRBV6-5	TGTGCCAGCAGTTACTCGGGGGCCAGAAACACTGAAGCTTTCTTT	CASSYSGARNTEAFF
TRBJ2-2	NA	TRBD2	TRBV4-3	TGCGCCAGCAGCCAAGAACTAGCGCCCGGGGAGCTGTTTTTT	CASSQELAPGELFF
TRBJ2-7	NA	TRBD2	TRBV5-1	TGCGCCAGCAGCCGTCAAGCGGGAGACTTTTACGAGCAGTACTTC	CASSRQAGDFYEQYF
TRBJ2-2	NA	NA	TRBV7-8	TGTGCCAGCAGCCCCCAAGCCACCGCCGGGGAGCTGTTTTTT	CASSPQATAGELFF
TRBJ2-7	NA	NA	TRBV27	TGTGCCAGCAGCTCATCGGTACGGGGCTCCTACGAGCAGTACTTC	CASSSSVRGSYEQYF
TRBJ2-7	NA	NA	TRBV4-2	TGTGCCAGCGGAGGGGCAGGGGGATTTAACGAGCAGTACTTC	CASGGAGGFNEQYF
TRBJ1-4	NA	TRBD1	TRBV5-5	TGTGCCAGCAGCTTGGGACAGGGCGATGAAAAACTGTTTTTT	CASSLGQGDEKLFF
TRBJ1-1	once	TRBD1	TRBV29-1	TGCAGCGCCGGTTCTACAGGGGGGGGGACTGAAGCTTTCTTT	CSAGSTGGGTEAFF